These 8 T cell receptor beta chains came from one sample sequenced in a study of read filtering for tumor transcriptome and immune sequencing. This library used roughly 400 ng RNA and molecular barcoded adaptors spanning alpha/delta and beta/gamma chains. In TCRdb, the reads were re-called with MiXCR into one record per CDR3 protein. The sample carries roughly 49,000 distinct CDR3 sequences, around 21% recorded once. Specimen: a population of CD138-negative cells sorted from bone marrow. The receptors stem from a donor aged 40 or over with multiple myeloma.

This clonotype has ten or more counts. The chain combines TRBV18 with TRBJ1-5; TRBD1 is a possible D gene (5 bases). Germline assignment: CDR1 KGHSH and CDR2 LQKENI. Trimming took off 2 bases at V and 0 bases at J, with 11 bases between the two ends. CDR3 length equals 16 residues. The CDR3 region has the DNA TGTGCCAGCTCACCAGGGACCCCAAGTAGCAATCAGCCCCAGCATTTT. It encodes CASSPGTPSSNQPQHF.

This clonotype was seen at least ten times. The chain carries TRBV29-1 and TRBJ2-5; TRBD2 matches 7 bases. Germline lookup yields CDR1 SQVTM and CDR2 ANQGSEA. J gave up 4 bases and V 1 base, and 9 bases lay outside the gene matches. The CDR3 runs to 15 residues. The CDR3 DNA sequence: TGCAGCGTTGAAGTGGCGCGGGAGACTGGAGAGACCCAGTACTTC. Its protein product is CSVEVARETGETQYF.

At least ten counts were recorded for this clonotype. This chain links TRBV28 with TRBJ2-3; D unclear. Trimming shortened V by 3 bases and J by 2 bases, and 3 bases separated the two germline ends. The V gene's germline CDR1 is MDHEN and CDR2 SYDVKM. There are 12 residues in the CDR3. Here the CDR3 reads CASSFITDTQYF. The CDR3 DNA sequence: TGTGCCAGCAGTTTTATCACAGATACGCAGTATTTT. The variable domain in full, with the rest retrieved from reference TRBV28 and TRBJ2-3, is DVKVTQSSRYLVKRTGEKVFLECVQDMDHENMFWYRQDPGLGLRLIYFSYDVKMKEKGDIPEGYSVSREKKERFSLILESASTNQTSMYLCASSFITDTQYFGPGTRLTVL.

This clonotype was recorded a few times. The V gene is TRBV10-3, the J gene TRBJ2-2; D is uncertain. The CDR3 runs to 13 residues. Trimming removed 6 bases from V and 4 bases from J, with 9 bases in between. CDR1 and CDR2 (germline): ENHRY, SYGVKD. The CDR3 sequence is CAIRELSTGELFF. The DNA for the CDR3 is TGTGCCATCAGAGAGCTATCCACCGGGGAGCTGTTTTTT.

This clonotype appeared many times. The V gene is TRBV7-2, the J gene TRBJ2-7; TRBD2 matches at 7 bases. The germline CDR1 and CDR2 sequences are SGHTA and FQGNSA. V shed 3 bases and J 2 bases; nucleotides not matched to a gene: 7. CDR3 length: 15 residues. CDR3 DNA sequence: TGTGCCAGCAGCTTCCCAGCGGGAACCCCCTACGAGCAGTACTTC. Translation: CASSFPAGTPYEQYF.

This clonotype appeared many times. The rearrangement joins TRBV18 to TRBJ2-1; D possibly corresponds to TRBD1 (6 bases). CDR1 and CDR2 from the germline V gene are KGHSH and LQKENI. The CDR3 has 15 amino acids. V lost 3 bases and J lost 5, with 14 bases in between. The CDR3, as DNA: TGTGCCAGCTCACCCACGCGGACAGAAAACAATGAGCAGTTCTTC. Encoded protein: CASSPTRTENNEQFF.

This clonotype was recorded a few times. A much larger clone differs from this one at a single base, so this may be a read error. The chain combines TRBV2 with TRBJ2-1; 11 bases match TRBD2. V shed 8 bases, J shed 9 bases, and the junction held 9 bases outside the gene matches. The CDR3 length is 14 residues. CDR1 is SNHLY and CDR2 is FYNNEI in the germline V gene. The CDR3 DNA is TGTGCCAGCCTCGTACTAGCGGGAGACGGTGAGCAGTTCTTC. As protein: CASLVLAGDGEQFF. The variable domain in full, completed from reference TRBV2 and TRBJ2-1, reads EPEVTQTPSHQVTQMGQEVILRCVPISNHLYFYWYRQILGQKVEFLVSFYNNEISEKSEIFDDQFSVERPDGSNFTLKIRSTKLEDSAMYFCASLVLAGDGEQFFGPGTRLTVL.

This clonotype was recorded many times. The chain couples TRBV7-9 to TRBJ2-7; the D is unclear. This CDR3 spans 11 amino acids. Germline lookup yields CDR1 SEHNR and CDR2 FQNEAQ (reference sequence). V lost 5 bases and J lost 5, with 7 bases in between. The CDR3: CASSHVDEQYF. The CDR3 nucleotides read TGTGCCAGCAGCCACGTAGACGAGCAGTACTTC. Full variable domain (outside the CDR3, taken from reference TRBV7-9 and TRBJ2-7): DTGVSQNPRHKITKRGQNVTFRCDPISEHNRLYWYRQTLGQGPEFLTYFQNEAQLEKSRLLSDRFSAERPKGSFSTLEIQRTEQGDSAMYLCASSHVDEQYFGPGTRLTVT.